This entry describes one T cell receptor beta chain. The length of the CDR3 is 15 residues. The V end was cut by 7 bases, the J end by 3 bases, with 18 bases between. In germline, CDR1 is MNHNY, CDR2 SVGAGI (reference sequence). The sample belongs to a study of blood T cell repertoires in COVID-19. The wider study: The analysed material was cDNA or gDNA that came from T cells, B-cell-depleted T cells, or PBMCs.

Clones were read by immunoSEQ multiplex PCR, and TCRdb kept only the in-frame ones, dropping some. The sample shows under 150,000 clones, around 89% of them seen only once. This TCR derives from an older woman with active COVID-19. This rearrangement joins TRBV6-6 to TRBJ1-1; D is unresolved. Sequenced sample: peripheral blood. CDR3 region: CASNYKAERDTEAFF. The CDR3 DNA follows: TGTGCCAGCAACTACAAGGCCGAGAGGGACACTGAAGCTTTCTTT.